The clone carrying this T cell receptor (beta chain) was counted only a few times. The sample belongs to a study of shared T cell receptors in the human thymus. TCRdb's copy holds only in-frame clones and misses some; the assay was immunoSEQ multiplex PCR. Of approximately 580,000 clones in the sample, 70% to 80% were seen once. The J segment lost 4 bases and the V segment lost 1 base, leaving 8 bases of the junction unmatched. Germline V gene data show CDR1 as LNHDA and CDR2 as SQIVND (reference sequence). The length of the CDR3 is 17 residues. This same sample was also taken into another study, of human thymus T cells. From that second work: The thymus tissue came from resections taken during corrective heart surgery. Usage of V and J genes appeared biased in thymic and blood repertoires. Related reports documented highly overlapping thymic repertoires among unrelated individuals.

The V call is TRBV19, the J call TRBJ2-3, with 10 bases identical to TRBD2. The sequencing sample was made of thymocytes. This TCR was sampled from a boy under two years old with a congenital heart defect. The CDR3: CASSIVSAGGLPDTQYF. Written as DNA, the CDR3 is TGTGCCAGTAGTATAGTGTCAGCGGGAGGGCTCCCAGATACGCAGTATTTT.